This T cell receptor beta chain is from a study of cytomegalovirus exposure and HLA in healthy donors. Findings and limits, study-wide: About 87% or about 30% of the time was how often most TCR beta V segments were productive, according to an earlier analysis.

V lost 5 bases and J lost 0; bases outside the gene matches: 4. Germline V gene sequence: CDR1 SNHLY, CDR2 FYNNEI. The CDR3 runs 14 residues. This clone was detected a few times. Its specificity is unknown. This PCR relied on a set of 60 Vbeta primers and 13 Jbeta primers. Libraries were prepared by immunoSEQ multiplex PCR; TCRdb keeps only in-frame clonotypes and omits some of them. The table lists about 150,000 clones, around 84% of them singletons. J is TRBJ2-7 and V is TRBV2, with 7 nucleotides matching TRBD1. The receptor was derived from a woman younger than 35 in good health and CMV-seronegative. Input material: PBMCs. This CDR3 is CASSRDRRSYEQYF. DNA of the CDR3: TGTGCCAGCAGTAGGGACAGACGCTCCTACGAGCAGTACTTC.